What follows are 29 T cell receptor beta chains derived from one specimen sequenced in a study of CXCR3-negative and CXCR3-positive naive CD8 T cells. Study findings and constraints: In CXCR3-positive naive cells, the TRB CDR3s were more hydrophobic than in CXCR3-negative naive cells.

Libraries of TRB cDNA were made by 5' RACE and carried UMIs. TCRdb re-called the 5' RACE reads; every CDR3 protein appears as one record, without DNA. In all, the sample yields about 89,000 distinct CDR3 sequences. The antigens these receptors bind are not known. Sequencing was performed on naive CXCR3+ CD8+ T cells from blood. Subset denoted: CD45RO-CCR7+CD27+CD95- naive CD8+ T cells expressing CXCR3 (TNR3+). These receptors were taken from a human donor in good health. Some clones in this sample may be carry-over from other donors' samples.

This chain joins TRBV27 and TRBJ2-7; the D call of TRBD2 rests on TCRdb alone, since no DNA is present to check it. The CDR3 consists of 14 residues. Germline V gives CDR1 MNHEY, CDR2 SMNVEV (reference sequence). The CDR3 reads CASHLAGSSYEQYF.

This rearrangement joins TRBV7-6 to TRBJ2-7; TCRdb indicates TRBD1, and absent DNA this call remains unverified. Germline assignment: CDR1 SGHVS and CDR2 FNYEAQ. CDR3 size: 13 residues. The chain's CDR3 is CASSSYQGYEQYF.

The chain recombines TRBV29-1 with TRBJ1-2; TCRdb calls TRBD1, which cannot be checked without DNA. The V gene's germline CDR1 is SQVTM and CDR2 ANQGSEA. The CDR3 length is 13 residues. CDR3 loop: CSVDPGQGGGYTF.

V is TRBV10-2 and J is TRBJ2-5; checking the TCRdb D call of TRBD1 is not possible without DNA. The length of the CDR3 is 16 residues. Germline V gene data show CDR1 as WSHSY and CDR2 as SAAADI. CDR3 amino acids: CASSPETGDFQETQYF.

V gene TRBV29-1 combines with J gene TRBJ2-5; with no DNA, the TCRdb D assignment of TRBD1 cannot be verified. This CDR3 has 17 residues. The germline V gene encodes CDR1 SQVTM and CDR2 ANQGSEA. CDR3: CSVEVWVGDRGRETQYF. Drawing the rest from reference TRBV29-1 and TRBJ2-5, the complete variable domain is SAVISQKPSRDICQRGTSLTIQCQVDSQVTMMFWYRQQPGQSLTLIATANQGSEATYESGFVIDKFPISRPNLTFSTLTVSNMSPEDSSIYLCSVEVWVGDRGRETQYFGPGTRLLVL.

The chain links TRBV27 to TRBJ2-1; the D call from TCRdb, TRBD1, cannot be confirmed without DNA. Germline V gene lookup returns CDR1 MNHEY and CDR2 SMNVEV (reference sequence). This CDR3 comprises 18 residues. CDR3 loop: CASTLIGTGLSVGYEQFF.

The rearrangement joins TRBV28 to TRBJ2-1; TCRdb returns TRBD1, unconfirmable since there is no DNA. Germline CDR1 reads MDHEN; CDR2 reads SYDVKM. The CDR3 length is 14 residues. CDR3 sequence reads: CASTQPGERDEQFF.

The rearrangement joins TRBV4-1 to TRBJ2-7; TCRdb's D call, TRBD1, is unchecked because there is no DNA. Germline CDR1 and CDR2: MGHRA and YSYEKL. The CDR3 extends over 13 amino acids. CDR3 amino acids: CASSLSPGDEQYF.

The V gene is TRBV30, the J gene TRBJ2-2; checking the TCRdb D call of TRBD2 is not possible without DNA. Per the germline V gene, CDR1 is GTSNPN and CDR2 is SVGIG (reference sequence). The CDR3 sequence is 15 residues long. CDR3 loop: CAWSWTSGATGELFF.

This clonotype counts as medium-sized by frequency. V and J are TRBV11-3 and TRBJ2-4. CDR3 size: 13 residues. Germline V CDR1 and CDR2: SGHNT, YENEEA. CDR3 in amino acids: CASSLGGENIQYF.

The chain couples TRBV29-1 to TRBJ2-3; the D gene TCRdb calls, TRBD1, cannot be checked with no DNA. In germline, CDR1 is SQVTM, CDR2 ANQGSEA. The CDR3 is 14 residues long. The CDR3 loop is CSVEDLTGPDTQYF.

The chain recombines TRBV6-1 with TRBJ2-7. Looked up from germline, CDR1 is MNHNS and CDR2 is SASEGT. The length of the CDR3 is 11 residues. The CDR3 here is CAGSNSGEQYF.

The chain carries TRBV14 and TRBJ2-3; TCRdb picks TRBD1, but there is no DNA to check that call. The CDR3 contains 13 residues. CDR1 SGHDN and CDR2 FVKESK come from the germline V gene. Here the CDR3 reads CASSRAPLDTQYF.

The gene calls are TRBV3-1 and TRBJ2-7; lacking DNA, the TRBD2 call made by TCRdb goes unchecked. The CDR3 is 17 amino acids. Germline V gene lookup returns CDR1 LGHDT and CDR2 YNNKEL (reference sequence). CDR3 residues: CASSASGGEVPPGEQYF.

This chain's CDR3 is CASSDWTYMNTEAFF. This chain connects TRBV25-1 to TRBJ1-1. Germline V gene lookup returns CDR1 MGHDK and CDR2 SYGVNS. CDR3 length: 15 residues.

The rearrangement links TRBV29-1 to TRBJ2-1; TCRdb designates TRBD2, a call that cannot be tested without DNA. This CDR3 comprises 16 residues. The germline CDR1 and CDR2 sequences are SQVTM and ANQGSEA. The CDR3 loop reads CSVLGTSGSGYSEQFF.

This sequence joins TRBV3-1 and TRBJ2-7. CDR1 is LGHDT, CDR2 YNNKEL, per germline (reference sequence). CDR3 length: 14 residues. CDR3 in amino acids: CASSQEENLQEQYF.

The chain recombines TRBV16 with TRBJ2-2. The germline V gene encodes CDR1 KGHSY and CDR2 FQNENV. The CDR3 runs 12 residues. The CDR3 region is CASSQFGGELFF.

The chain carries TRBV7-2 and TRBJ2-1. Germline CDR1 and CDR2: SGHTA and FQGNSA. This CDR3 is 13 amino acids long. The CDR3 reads CASSLAFGNEQFF.

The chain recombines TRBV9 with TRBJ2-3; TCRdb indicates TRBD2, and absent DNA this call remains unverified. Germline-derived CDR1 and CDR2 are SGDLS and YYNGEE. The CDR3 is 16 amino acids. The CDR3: CASSLFGTSTADTQYF.

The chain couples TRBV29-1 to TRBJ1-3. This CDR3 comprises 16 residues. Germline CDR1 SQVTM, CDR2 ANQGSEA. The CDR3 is CSGGEEVLGFLNTIYF.

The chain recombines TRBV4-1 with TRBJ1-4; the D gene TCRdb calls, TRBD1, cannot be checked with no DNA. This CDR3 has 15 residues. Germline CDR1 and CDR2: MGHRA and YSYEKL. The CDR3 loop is CASSGRTATNEKLFF.

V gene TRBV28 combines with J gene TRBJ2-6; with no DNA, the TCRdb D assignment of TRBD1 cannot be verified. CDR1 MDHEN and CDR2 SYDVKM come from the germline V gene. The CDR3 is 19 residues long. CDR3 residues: CASSLSRVQISSGANVLTF.

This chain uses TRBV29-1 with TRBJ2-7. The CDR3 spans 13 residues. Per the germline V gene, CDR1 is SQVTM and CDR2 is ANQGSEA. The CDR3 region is CSGGGEQSYEQYF.

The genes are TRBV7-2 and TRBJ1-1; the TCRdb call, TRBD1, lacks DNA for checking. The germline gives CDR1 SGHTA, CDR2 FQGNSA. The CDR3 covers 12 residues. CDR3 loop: CASSLVGAEAFF.

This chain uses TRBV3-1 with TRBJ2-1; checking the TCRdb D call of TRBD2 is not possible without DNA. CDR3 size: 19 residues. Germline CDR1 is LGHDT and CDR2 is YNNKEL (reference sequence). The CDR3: CASSLTSGGISSSYNEQFF.

The CDR3 region is CSEGGRSTDTQYF. The V gene is TRBV29-1, the J gene TRBJ2-3; no DNA is available, so the TRBD1 call from TCRdb remains unchecked. The CDR3 is made up of 13 amino acids. Germline V CDR1 and CDR2: SQVTM, ANQGSEA.

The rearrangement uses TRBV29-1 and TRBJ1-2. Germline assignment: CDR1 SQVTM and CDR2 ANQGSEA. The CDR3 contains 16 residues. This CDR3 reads CSASTDGQLYNYGYTF.

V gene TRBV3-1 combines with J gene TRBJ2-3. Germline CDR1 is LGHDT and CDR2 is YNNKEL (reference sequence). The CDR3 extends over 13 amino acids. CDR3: CASSQEPPDTQYF.